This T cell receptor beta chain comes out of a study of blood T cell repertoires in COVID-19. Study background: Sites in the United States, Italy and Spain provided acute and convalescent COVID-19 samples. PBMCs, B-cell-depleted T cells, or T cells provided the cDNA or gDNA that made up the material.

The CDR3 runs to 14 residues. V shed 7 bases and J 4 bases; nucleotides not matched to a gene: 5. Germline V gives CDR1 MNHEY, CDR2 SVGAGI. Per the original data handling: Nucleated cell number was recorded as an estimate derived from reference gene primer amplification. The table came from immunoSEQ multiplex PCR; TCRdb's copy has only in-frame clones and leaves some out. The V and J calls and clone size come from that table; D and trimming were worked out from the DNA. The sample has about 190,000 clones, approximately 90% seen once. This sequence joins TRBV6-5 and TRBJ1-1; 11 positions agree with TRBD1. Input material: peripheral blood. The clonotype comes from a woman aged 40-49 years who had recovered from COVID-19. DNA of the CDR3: TGTGCCAGCAAGACCGGGACAGGGGGCACTGAAGCTTTCTTT. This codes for CASKTGTGGTEAFF.